The sequence of this T cell receptor beta chain was determined in a study of blood T cell repertoires in COVID-19. The V end lost 4 bases, the J end lost 1 base, and 4 bases lay between the germline ends. Germline V gene data show CDR1 as PRHDT and CDR2 as FYEKMQ (reference sequence). The CDR3 sequence is 12 residues long. Data came from immunoSEQ multiplex PCR; TCRdb stores just in-frame clones and leaves some out. The repertoire consists of more than 300,000 clones, with more than 85% occurring once and the leading ten covering around 0.94%. The rearrangement uses TRBV13 and TRBJ1-1; D is uncertain. Input material: PBMCs or T cells enriched from blood (not recorded which). The sequence derives from a woman aged 40 to 50 who had been exposed to COVID-19. The chain's CDR3 is CASSYRNTEAFF. CDR3 DNA sequence: TGTGCCAGCAGCTACAGGAACACTGAAGCTTTCTTT.